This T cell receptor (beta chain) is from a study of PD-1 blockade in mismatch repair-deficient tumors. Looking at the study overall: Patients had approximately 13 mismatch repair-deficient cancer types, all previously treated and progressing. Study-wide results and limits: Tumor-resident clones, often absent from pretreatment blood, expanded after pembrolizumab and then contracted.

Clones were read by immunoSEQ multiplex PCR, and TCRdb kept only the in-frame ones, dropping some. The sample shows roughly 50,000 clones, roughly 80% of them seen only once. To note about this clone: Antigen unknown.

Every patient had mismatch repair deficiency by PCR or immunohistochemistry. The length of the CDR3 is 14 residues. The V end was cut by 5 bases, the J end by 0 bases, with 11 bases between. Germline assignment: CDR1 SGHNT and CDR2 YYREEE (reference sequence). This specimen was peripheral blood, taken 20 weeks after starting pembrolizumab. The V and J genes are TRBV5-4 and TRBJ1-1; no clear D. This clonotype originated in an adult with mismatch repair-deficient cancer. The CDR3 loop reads CASRPDGMNTEAFF. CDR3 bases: TGTGCCAGCAGACCGGACGGAATGAACACTGAAGCTTTCTTT. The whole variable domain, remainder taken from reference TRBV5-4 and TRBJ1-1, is ETGVTQSPTHLIKTRGQQVTLRCSSQSGHNTVSWYQQALGQGPQFIFQYYREEENGRGNFPPRFSGLQFPNYSSELNVNALELDDSALYLCASRPDGMNTEAFFGQGTRLTVV.